One sample yielded the 6 T cell receptor beta chains listed below, sequenced in a study of radiation and T cells in renal cell carcinoma. As to time point: blood 4 weeks post-SBRT, at nephrectomy. Sample treatment: 15 Gy SBRT to primary tumor, nephrectomy 4 weeks later. Profiling relied on immunoSEQ multiplex PCR, and the TCRdb table lists in-frame clones only, not all of them. The sample includes about 83,000 clones, roughly 80% of them seen just once. The material sequenced was blood, taken from a patient whose treatment included radiotherapy and nephrectomy. Receptors were obtained from a woman in her fifties or sixties with renal cell carcinoma.

Concerning this clone itself: The germline gene is not matched at one end of the junction; a read error may be the cause. The chain carries TRBV7-7 and TRBJ2-1, with 8 bases matching TRBD1. There are 15 residues in the CDR3. Per the germline V gene, CDR1 is SSHAT and CDR2 is FNYEAQ (reference sequence). The CDR3 sequence is CASSLDRGSYNEQFF. CDR3 coding DNA: TGTGCTAGCAGCTTAGACAGGGGCTCCTACAATGAGCAGTTCTTC.

The chain joins TRBV30 to TRBJ2-1; perhaps D is TRBD1 or TRBD2 (6 bases each). The CDR3 has 12 amino acids. With 0 bases removed from V and 14 bases from J, the gap between germline ends came to 14 bases. CDR1 is GTSNPN, CDR2 SVGIG, per germline (reference sequence). The CDR3 bases are TGTGCCTGGAGTGTATGGGGGGCAGGGGAGTTCTTC. Protein sequence: CAWSVWGAGEFF.

The rearrangement joins TRBV28 to TRBJ2-7; 8 bases are a match to TRBD1. The CDR3 has 14 residues. V dropped 6 bases and J dropped 3; count of bases not matched to a gene: 7. Germline V CDR1 and CDR2: MDHEN, SYDVKM. Here the CDR3 reads CASRTQGAGYEQYF. CDR3 DNA sequence: TGTGCCAGCAGGACCCAGGGGGCGGGCTACGAGCAGTACTTC.

The rearrangement joins TRBV2 to TRBJ1-1; no firm D call. Germline V gene sequence: CDR1 SNHLY, CDR2 FYNNEI. Trimming shortened V by 7 bases and J by 3 bases, and 27 bases separated the two germline ends. This CDR3 contains 18 residues. The CDR3 reads CASTPPGESRQRDTEAFF. CDR3 DNA sequence: TGTGCCAGCACTCCGCCCGGTGAGAGCAGGCAGAGAGACACTGAAGCTTTCTTT.

CDR3 residues: CASSLDSPYTDTQYF. CDR3 nucleotides: TGCGCCAGCAGCTTGGACTCACCTTACACAGATACGCAGTATTTT. The V call is TRBV5-1, the J call TRBJ2-3; D call uncertain. This CDR3 is built from 15 residues. The V end lost 0 bases, the J end lost 2 bases, and 10 bases lay between the germline ends. The germline CDR1 and CDR2 sequences are SGHRS and YFSETQ.

Points on this clone: Other DNA sequences of this sample code for an identical CDR3. This chain joins TRBV28 and TRBJ1-5; 7 bases fit TRBD1. The CDR3 extends over 15 amino acids. V dropped 4 bases and J dropped 0; count of bases not matched to a gene: 3. Germline V gene data show CDR1 as MDHEN and CDR2 as SYDVKM. The CDR3 DNA reads as TGTGCCAGCAGTTGGGACAGCAATAGCAATCAGCCCCAGCATTTT. This encodes CASSWDSNSNQPQHF. Full variable domain (rest looked up from reference TRBV28 and TRBJ1-5): DVKVTQSSRYLVKRTGEKVFLECVQDMDHENMFWYRQDPGLGLRLIYFSYDVKMKEKGDIPEGYSVSREKKERFSLILESASTNQTSMYLCASSWDSNSNQPQHFGDGTRLSIL.